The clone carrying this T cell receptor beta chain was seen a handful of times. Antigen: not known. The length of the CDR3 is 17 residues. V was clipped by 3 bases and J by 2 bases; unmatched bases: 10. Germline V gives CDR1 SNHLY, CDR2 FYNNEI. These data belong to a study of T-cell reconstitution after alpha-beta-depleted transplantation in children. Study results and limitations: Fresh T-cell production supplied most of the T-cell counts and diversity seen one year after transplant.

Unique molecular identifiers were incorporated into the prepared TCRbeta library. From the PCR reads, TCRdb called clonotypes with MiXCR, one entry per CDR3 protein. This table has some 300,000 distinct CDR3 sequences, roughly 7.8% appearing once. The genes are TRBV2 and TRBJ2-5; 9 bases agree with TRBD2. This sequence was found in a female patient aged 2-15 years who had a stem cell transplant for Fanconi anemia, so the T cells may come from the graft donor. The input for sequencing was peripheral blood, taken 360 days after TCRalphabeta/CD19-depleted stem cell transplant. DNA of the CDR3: TGTGCCAGCAGTGATCAGGGGCTAGCGGGGAATCAAGAGACCCAGTACTTC. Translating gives CASSDQGLAGNQETQYF.